One sample yielded the 17 T cell receptor beta chains listed below, sequenced in a study of T cell responses to AZD1222 COVID-19 vaccine. The assay was immunoSEQ multiplex PCR, and TCRdb's table has in-frame clones only and misses some. The table shows 120,000 to 150,000 clones, with roughly 89% occurring only once. The input for sequencing was peripheral blood, taken on day 0 of AZD1222 vaccination. These receptors were obtained from an adult in good health.

This rearrangement joins TRBV5-4 to TRBJ2-3; D is perhaps TRBD1 (6 bases). V was pared by 4 bases and J by 0 bases, with 12 bases between. The germline CDR1 and CDR2 sequences are SGHNT and YYREEE (reference sequence). The CDR3 loop spans 15 amino acids. CDR3 coding DNA: TGTGCCAGCAGCAAGGGACAAACTAGCACAGATACGCAGTATTTT. Its translation is CASSKGQTSTDTQYF.

This rearrangement joins TRBV5-1 to TRBJ1-3, with a possible D match to TRBD1 (6 bases). V was cut by 4 bases and J by 4 bases, with 12 bases left in between. The CDR3 is 14 residues long. CDR1 SGHRS and CDR2 YFSETQ come from the germline V gene. CDR3 DNA sequence: TGCGCCAGCAGCCTCGGGACAACAGGAAACACCATATATTTT. Residues: CASSLGTTGNTIYF. Full variable domain (rest looked up from reference TRBV5-1 and TRBJ1-3): KAGVTQTPRYLIKTRGQQVTLSCSPISGHRSVSWYQQTPGQGLQFLFEYFSETQRNKGNFPGRFSGRQFSNSRSEMNVSTLELGDSALYLCASSLGTTGNTIYFGEGSWLTVV.

This clone was counted between two and nine times. This sequence joins TRBV28 and TRBJ1-5; 8 nucleotides match TRBD1. CDR1 MDHEN and CDR2 SYDVKM come from the germline V gene. Trimming took 5 bases from V and 6 from J; bases not matched to a gene: 12. The CDR3 extends over 16 amino acids. The CDR3 sequence: CASSPHLGQGGQPQHF. The CDR3 DNA sequence: TGTGCCAGCAGTCCCCATCTTGGACAGGGAGGTCAGCCCCAGCATTTT. The entire variable domain, with the rest obtained from reference TRBV28 and TRBJ1-5, is as follows: DVKVTQSSRYLVKRTGEKVFLECVQDMDHENMFWYRQDPGLGLRLIYFSYDVKMKEKGDIPEGYSVSREKKERFSLILESASTNQTSMYLCASSPHLGQGGQPQHFGDGTRLSIL.

This chain uses TRBV24-1 with TRBJ2-3, with D perhaps matching TRBD1 (5 bases). This CDR3 contains 19 residues. Germline CDR1 is KGHDR and CDR2 is SFDVKD. Trimming left V 0 bases short and J 0 bases short, with 18 bases between. The CDR3 protein is CATSDLPGKSRKSTDTQYF. In DNA form, the CDR3 reads TGTGCCACCAGTGATTTGCCAGGGAAAAGCCGAAAAAGCACAGATACGCAGTATTTT.

This clone was picked up one time. CDR3 loop: CATSSRDRGPVEQYF. The DNA for the CDR3 is TGTGCCACCAGCAGCCGGGACAGGGGGCCCGTCGAGCAGTACTTC. This chain uses TRBV15 with TRBJ2-7, with TRBD1 matching 12 bases. Germline CDR1 LNHNV, CDR2 YYDKDF (reference sequence). The ends lost 3 bases at V and 6 bases at J; junction bases unmatched: 6. The CDR3 contains 15 residues.

J is TRBJ1-2 and V is TRBV6-6, with D maybe TRBD1 (6 bases). CDR1 MNHNY and CDR2 SVGAGI come from the germline V gene (reference sequence). This CDR3 has 16 amino acids. The V gene lost 2 bases and the J gene lost 5 bases, with 18 bases spanning the gap. This chain's CDR3 is CASSYTLQGMGYGYTF. CDR3 bases: TGTGCCAGCAGTTACACCCTACAGGGAATGGGATATGGCTACACCTTC.

V and J are TRBV28 and TRBJ1-3; 9 bases align to TRBD1. The CDR3 runs to 16 residues. Germline assignment: CDR1 MDHEN and CDR2 SYDVKM. The V gene end was trimmed by 3 bases and the J gene end by 0 bases; junction bases not matched to a gene: 3. In DNA, the CDR3 is TGTGCCAGCAGTTTTACAGGGGGCTTCTCTGGAAACACCATATATTTT. This codes for CASSFTGGFSGNTIYF.

The chain carries TRBV15 and TRBJ2-1, with 12 bases aligning to TRBD2. Per germline, CDR1 LNHNV and CDR2 YYDKDF (reference sequence). Trimming at V came to 0 bases and at J to 4 bases, leaving 4 bases not matched to a gene. The CDR3 is 17 amino acids. CDR3 bases: TGTGCCACCAGCAGAGATGGGACTAGCGGGCTTTACAATGAGCAGTTCTTC. As protein: CATSRDGTSGLYNEQFF.

J is TRBJ2-3 and V is TRBV27; the D is unclear. The CDR3 runs 13 residues. Germline loops: CDR1 MNHEY, CDR2 SMNVEV (reference sequence). Trimming pared 5 bases from V and 7 bases from J, leaving 13 bases between. The CDR3 loop reads CASSPYSGNTQYF. The CDR3 DNA reads TGTGCCAGCAGTCCGTACAGTGGGAATACGCAGTATTTT.

This chain joins TRBV5-4 and TRBJ2-5; TRBD1 is a possible D gene (6 bases). The CDR3 contains 15 residues. The germline V and J ends were trimmed by 0 bases and 4 bases, with 13 bases remaining between them. Per the germline V gene, CDR1 is SGHNT and CDR2 is YYREEE (reference sequence). Written as DNA, the CDR3 is TGTGCCAGCAGCTTGGGCCCGGGACACGGAGAGACCCAGTACTTC. Protein sequence: CASSLGPGHGETQYF.

J is TRBJ2-2 and V is TRBV9, with 7 bases aligning to TRBD2. Germline V gene sequence: CDR1 SGDLS, CDR2 YYNGEE. There are 18 residues in the CDR3. V dropped 0 bases and J dropped 3; count of bases not matched to a gene: 11. CDR3 protein: CASSVGSRGELYTGELFF. DNA for the CDR3: TGTGCCAGCAGCGTAGGTAGTCGGGGGGAACTTTACACCGGGGAGCTGTTTTTT.

This clone occurred once. The genes are TRBV5-6 and TRBJ2-3, with 7 bases that match TRBD2. The V and J ends lost 1 base and 2 bases, in that order; junction bases with no gene match: 7. The CDR3 has 16 amino acids. The germline gives CDR1 SGHDT, CDR2 YYEEEE. This chain's CDR3 is CASSLLSGEYTDTQYF. The CDR3, as DNA: TGTGCCAGCAGCTTGTTGAGCGGGGAATACACAGATACGCAGTATTTT.

This clone was picked up a small number of times. This rearrangement joins TRBV9 to TRBJ2-1; D is uncertain. Looked up from germline, CDR1 is SGDLS and CDR2 is YYNGEE. The V end lost 0 bases, the J end lost 6 bases, and 7 bases lay between the germline ends. This CDR3 is built from 13 residues. CDR3 in amino acids: CASSVGIPNEQFF. CDR3 nucleotides: TGTGCCAGCAGCGTAGGTATCCCCAATGAGCAGTTCTTC.

The rearrangement links TRBV6-2 or TRBV6-3 to TRBJ2-7; TRBD1 is a possible D gene (6 bases). Germline CDR1 reads MNHEY; CDR2 reads SVGEGT. The CDR3 has 15 residues. The V gene lost 6 bases and the J gene lost 0 bases, with 15 bases spanning the gap. CDR3 region: CASRPPGERSYEQYF. DNA of the CDR3: TGTGCCAGCAGACCTCCAGGGGAACGCTCCTACGAGCAGTACTTC.

V gene TRBV15 combines with J gene TRBJ2-4, with D perhaps matching TRBD1 or TRBD2 (6 bases each). The germline V and J ends were trimmed by 3 bases and 15 bases, with 12 bases remaining between them. Germline V gives CDR1 LNHNV, CDR2 YYDKDF (reference sequence). This CDR3 has 11 residues. CDR3 sequence reads: CATSSRGLGYF. CDR3 DNA sequence: TGTGCCACCAGCAGCCGGGGGCTTGGGTACTTC.

This sequence joins TRBV10-3 and TRBJ1-5; 7 bases match TRBD1. V trimming: 2 bases; J trimming: 4 bases; junction bases outside the gene matches: 2. This CDR3 contains 14 residues. Per the germline V gene, CDR1 is ENHRY and CDR2 is SYGVKD. The CDR3 region is CAISEGQENQPQHF. The DNA for the CDR3 is TGTGCCATCAGTGAGGGACAGGAAAATCAGCCCCAGCATTTT.

The J gene is TRBJ1-6, the V gene TRBV4-3; D remains ambiguous. This CDR3 spans 13 amino acids. V was pared by 0 bases and J by 9 bases, with 6 bases between. The germline V gene encodes CDR1 LGHNA and CDR2 YSLEER. The CDR3 DNA reads TGCGCCAGCAGCCAAGAGCGAGTTTCACCCCTCCACTTT. This codes for CASSQERVSPLHF.